This T cell receptor beta chain was recorded in a study of blood T cell repertoires in COVID-19 (dated by TCRdb to the early 2020s). About the full investigation: The collaborator samples originated in the United States, Italy and Spain and spanned the acute and convalescent phases of COVID-19. The material from the prospective study consisted of cDNA or gDNA derived from T cells, B-cell-depleted T cells, or PBMCs. Sample metadata almost always included a de-identified subject ID, COVID-19 status, age in years and sex. HLA class I and class II types, where available, came from metadata supplied by the sample provider rather than from assay-based typing. The samples were drawn from the first 160 participants of the ongoing ImmuneRACE study and from 1,254 subjects provided by 6 global collaborators. A freely available public database, intended as a resource for researchers studying the immune response to SARS-CoV-2, is where the repertoires were released. Deeply sampled blood TCRbeta repertoires from subjects exposed to, actively infected with, or recovered from COVID-19 were included in the dataset.

TCRbeta CDR3 regions were amplified from genomic DNA using the immunoSEQ Assay, a bias-controlled multiplex PCR. Per the original workflow: Nucleated cell counts per sample were estimated from amplification of reference gene primers within the assay. To quantify the absolute abundance of each unique TCRbeta CDR3 rearrangement, sequence reads were collapsed and filtered. For each sample, productive Simpson clonality was calculated by taking the square root of Simpson's diversity index across productive rearrangements. TCRdb retrieved this table from immuneACCESS and kept in-frame rearrangements only. Not all clones are present; in checked studies, unresolved V genes account for under half, and no reason is known for the remainder. Clonal size and the V and J genes are those of that table, whereas D and trimming came from the DNA. The sample table contains roughly 200,000 clones; only one count was recorded for roughly 85% of them. The ten largest clones represent about 4.9% of the sample.

In the case of this clone: Its antigen is not yet known. Base qualities were left out, and no much larger clone turns up one base away.

Study-wide findings and limitations: How much clinical and demographic metadata was included differed by source and by participant, and the metadata was provided uncurated.

Based on the germline V gene, the CDR1 and CDR2 sequences are SGHRS and YFSETQ. The CDR3, cysteine through phenylalanine, is 14 amino acids long. The read is trimmed to its CDR3 DNA, 42 bases read in frame from base 1. Cut back by 2 bases and 1 base, the V and J ends lie 8 bases apart. Whole blood was collected in K2EDTA tubes by collaborating institutions according to the institutions' own protocols. For TCRbeta analysis, collaborator samples were shipped as frozen whole blood, as isolated PBMCs, or as DNA extracted from either sample type. This clonotype was sampled from a woman older than 75 with acute or convalescent COVID-19. The sequenced sample was peripheral blood. The V and J segments used are TRBV5-1 and TRBJ2-3, with the D gene not clear enough to name. Here is the DNA: TGCGCCAGCAGCTTCAGCGTTGGCACAGATACGCAGTATTTT. This yields the protein CASSFSVGTDTQYF.